What follows describes a single T cell receptor (beta chain). The antigen is unknown. This entry comes from a study of vaccination and CD4 T cells after COVID-19. At the level of the study: Researchers treated cells with overlapping spike peptides taken from SARS-CoV-2, HCoV-NL63, HCoV-OC43 and HCoV-229E. Study-wide findings and caveats: It was observed that, in convalescent patients, a median 86.3% of reactive clones arose only post-vaccination.

Treatment: 10-day PBMC culture with coronavirus spike peptide pools or control peptides (ViraFEST assay). ViraFEST enlarged antigen-specific T cell populations with peptide pools and afterwards sequenced TCRs. Sequenced with the Oncomine TCR Beta short-read assay was DNA taken from cultured CD4+ T cells. TCRdb passed the PCR reads through MiXCR, listing each CDR3 protein once. The table records 10,000 to 15,000 distinct CDR3 sequences, approximately 60% of them present only once. The V and J ends lost 5 bases and 8 bases, in that order; junction bases with no gene match: 15. Germline V CDR1 and CDR2: MDHEN, SYDVKM. CDR3 length equals 17 residues.

The V gene is TRBV28, the J gene TRBJ1-6; the match to TRBD1 covers 7 bases. The sequenced material came from CD4+ T cells from blood, cultured in vitro. The clonotype comes from a human donor who had recovered from COVID-19. The CDR3 here is CASSDDQTGVWYSPLHF. The CDR3 DNA reads TGTGCCAGCAGTGACGATCAAACAGGGGTTTGGTATTCACCCCTCCACTTT.